Below are 7 T cell receptor beta chains sequenced from a single sample in a study of T cells in Graves' hyperthyroidism and ophthalmopathy. Amplification of TCR beta CDR3 regions was performed using RNA transcripts as template. The TCR CDR3 first-round RT-PCR relied on the HTBI primer set. TCRdb ran MiXCR on the multiplex PCR reads and lists one entry per CDR3 protein. Of more than 300,000 distinct CDR3 sequences in the sample, roughly 15% were seen once. The source material was blood. The source is a woman in her twenties or thirties with Graves' ophthalmopathy.

This clonotype was seen at least ten times. V gene TRBV20-1 combines with J gene TRBJ2-1, with D perhaps TRBD2 (7 bases). This CDR3 has 10 residues. Germline V gene sequence: CDR1 DFQATT, CDR2 SNEGSKA (reference sequence). V shed 5 bases and J shed 10 bases, with 9 bases lying between them. CDR3 DNA: TGCAGTGCTGCGGGGGCCGAGCAGTTCTTC. Its protein is CSAAGAEQFF.

This clonotype turned up a few times. The chain joins TRBV25-1 to TRBJ1-2; possibly TRBD1 for D (5 bases). CDR1 and CDR2 from the germline V gene are MGHDK and SYGVNS. CDR3 size: 12 residues. The V gene lost 6 bases and the J gene lost 7 bases, with 12 bases spanning the gap. The CDR3 nucleotides read TGTGCCAGCAGAGGGGATACAGGTGGCTACACCTTC. Amino acids: CASRGDTGGYTF.

The rearrangement links TRBV4-1 to TRBJ2-3; D may be TRBD2 (6 bases). The germline V and J ends were trimmed by 1 base and 4 bases, with 9 bases remaining between them. This CDR3 is 14 amino acids long. Germline V gene data show CDR1 as MGHRA and CDR2 as YSYEKL. The CDR3 nucleotides read TGCGCCAGCAGCCAAGTGCCGGGGGCAGATACGCAGTATTTT. It translates to CASSQVPGADTQYF.

This clonotype was counted ten times or more. The CDR3 bases are TGTGCCAGCAGCTTAGGGCTCCTCAGCACAGATACGCAGTATTTT. It is translated as CASSLGLLSTDTQYF. The V and J genes are TRBV7-2 and TRBJ2-3, with D uncertain. V lost 1 base, J lost 0 bases, and 8 bases lay in between. The CDR3 consists of 15 residues. Per germline, CDR1 SGHTA and CDR2 FQGNSA.

The chain joins TRBV19 to TRBJ2-6; D is unclear. CDR1 is LNHDA and CDR2 is SQIVND in the germline V gene (reference sequence). V was clipped by 0 bases and J by 2 bases, with 5 bases between them. The CDR3 runs 15 residues. CDR3 region: CASSIDVPGANVLTF. In DNA form, the CDR3 reads TGTGCCAGTAGTATAGATGTCCCTGGGGCCAACGTCCTGACTTTC.

This clonotype was seen many times. This rearrangement joins TRBV27 to TRBJ2-3; D gene ambiguous. The CDR3 contains 13 residues. Trimming stripped 8 bases from V and 0 bases from J, with 9 bases between. Germline V lookup: CDR1 MNHEY, CDR2 SMNVEV (reference sequence). In DNA form, the CDR3 reads TGTGCCAGCGGGCGACATAGCACAGATACGCAGTATTTT. Translation: CASGRHSTDTQYF.

Concerning this clonotype: This could be a read error, since a much larger clone is one nucleotide away. The chain links TRBV12-3 or TRBV12-4 to TRBJ1-5; D unclear. Between the trimmed V and J ends, which lost 5 bases and 1 base, there was a span of 12 bases. There are 15 residues in the CDR3. CDR3 in DNA: TGTGCCAGCAGTGGGATAGGTATGAGCAATCAGCCCCAGCATTTT. Amino acids: CASSGIGMSNQPQHF.